These T cell receptor beta chains were read from a single sample in a study of spatial heterogeneity in lung cancer. TCRdb re-called the 5' RACE reads with MiXCR, one entry per CDR3 protein. The profile covers about 25,000 distinct CDR3 sequences, with around 6% appearing a single time and 22% taken by the ten largest. The sequences come from PBMCs, collected at follow-up. The receptors were sampled from a male donor with early-stage non-small cell lung cancer. CDR3s leave out the opening cysteine and the closing phenylalanine or tryptophan. D genes are given only for firm matches. A clone size is listed for some rows: how often the clone was seen (once, few, many), or a class if it is expanded.

CDR3 protein | J gene | clone size | D gene | V gene
ASSGSYRRGEKLF | TRBJ1-4 | NA | NA | TRBV6-1
ASSLSGTVQETQY | TRBJ2-5 | many | TRBD1 | TRBV27
ASSEARGTDTQY | TRBJ2-3 | many | NA | TRBV2
ASSGQVNTEAF | TRBJ1-1 | many | TRBD1 | TRBV12-3/TRBV12-4
ASSMRTPSYNEQF | TRBJ2-1 | many | NA | TRBV19
ASSYSGQTGSGNTIY | TRBJ1-3 | few | NA | TRBV6-6
ASSYSASRLAKNIQY | TRBJ2-4 | NA | NA | TRBV6-5
ASSFDGAETQY | TRBJ2-5 | many | NA | TRBV12-3/TRBV12-4
ASGLGTSGSTDTQY | TRBJ2-3 | NA | TRBD2 | TRBV12-5
ASSPVGVEPLVAF | TRBJ1-1 | few | NA | TRBV7-9